These T cell receptor beta chains were read from a single sample in a study of T-cell memory formation after mild COVID-19. TCRdb ran MiXCR on the 5' RACE reads and lists one entry per CDR3 protein. The repertoire holds a few hundred thousand distinct CDR3 sequences, with 16% as singletons. The sample taken for sequencing was PBMCs or a T cell subset sorted from them (not recorded which). The receptors originated from a man younger than 35 who had mild COVID-19 (a few samples of this study predate the infection). Cell type and time point are not known. CDR3s include the opening cysteine and the closing phenylalanine or tryptophan. A D gene is named only where the DNA matches it firmly. Clone size is given for some rows only: seen once, a few or many times, or a class if the clone is expanded.

V	D	size	J	CDR3	DNA
TRBV5-1	TRBD2	few	TRBJ2-5	CASSLDPSGGGIETQYF	TGCGCCAGCAGCTTGGACCCTAGCGGGGGCGGGATTGAGACCCAGTACTTC
TRBV29-1	-	many	TRBJ1-1	CSVDREWDTEAFF	TGCAGCGTTGACAGGGAATGGGACACTGAAGCTTTCTTT
TRBV4-2	TRBD2	-	TRBJ2-4	CASSHLTSGGPIAKNIQYF	TGTGCCAGCAGCCACCTGACTAGCGGGGGACCTATAGCCAAAAACATTCAGTACTTC
TRBV7-2	-	few	TRBJ2-5	CASSLRGAAGETQYF	TGTGCCAGCAGCCTCAGGGGGGCCGCGGGGGAGACCCAGTACTTC
TRBV7-2	TRBD1	-	TRBJ1-2	CASSGGQGEGGYTF	TGTGCCAGCAGCGGGGGACAGGGGGAGGGCGGCTACACCTTC
TRBV7-3	TRBD1	-	TRBJ2-1	CASSFGTDNEQFF	TGTGCCAGCAGCTTTGGGACAGACAATGAGCAGTTCTTC
TRBV27	-	-	TRBJ1-6	CASSYVSRYSPLHF	TGTGCCAGCAGTTACGTGTCTCGGTATTCACCCCTCCACTTT
TRBV6-5	-	once	TRBJ1-4	CASSQRFNEKLFF	TGTGCCAGCAGCCAGAGGTTTAATGAAAAACTGTTTTTT
TRBV15	-	-	TRBJ1-5	CATGQRGDQPQHF	TGTGCCACCGGACAGAGGGGAGATCAGCCCCAGCATTTT
TRBV2	-	-	TRBJ2-7	CASSAPPSYEQYF	TGTGCCAGCAGTGCCCCCCCCTCCTACGAGCAGTACTTC
TRBV20-1	-	-	TRBJ2-3	CSARDPRGPTDTQYF	TGCAGTGCTAGAGACCCGCGGGGGCCCACAGATACGCAGTATTTT
TRBV5-1	-	-	TRBJ1-6	CASSPGWDGNSPLHF	TGCGCCAGCAGCCCCGGCTGGGACGGAAATTCACCCCTCCACTTT
TRBV12-3/TRBV12-4	-	-	TRBJ2-5	CASSFLLGRETQYF	TGTGCCAGCAGTTTTTTGCTGGGGCGGGAGACCCAGTACTTC
TRBV7-6	TRBD2	-	TRBJ2-1	CASSHGGSSYNEQFF	TGTGCCAGCAGTCACGGGGGGTCATCCTACAATGAGCAGTTCTTC
TRBV6-5	TRBD1	few	TRBJ2-4	CASRSTGGIGNIQYF	TGTGCCAGCAGATCAACAGGGGGCATCGGAAACATTCAGTACTTC
TRBV5-1	-	many	TRBJ1-1	CASSLWDLNTEAFF	TGCGCCAGCAGCTTATGGGACTTAAACACTGAAGCTTTCTTT
TRBV19	TRBD1	once	TRBJ2-5	CASTPGTGDEETQYF	TGTGCCAGTACTCCCGGGACAGGGGACGAAGAGACCCAGTACTTC
TRBV5-1	-	few	TRBJ2-1	CASSWRSGSYNEQFF	TGCGCCAGCAGCTGGCGGTCTGGTTCCTACAATGAGCAGTTCTTC
TRBV5-1	-	few	TRBJ1-2	CASSKTEVYGYTF	TGCGCCAGCAGCAAAACAGAAGTCTATGGCTACACCTTC
TRBV2	-	-	TRBJ2-1	CASNGTSLPRYNEQFF	TGTGCCAGCAATGGGACTTCCCTCCCCCGTTACAATGAGCAGTTCTTC
TRBV6-5	-	few	TRBJ2-5	CASSYGDGETQYF	TGTGCCAGCAGTTACGGGGATGGGGAGACCCAGTACTTC
TRBV4-3	-	-	TRBJ2-6	CASSPYPRDSGANVLTF	TGCGCCAGCAGCCCGTATCCCCGGGACTCTGGGGCCAACGTCCTGACTTTC
TRBV5-1	TRBD1	-	TRBJ1-1	CASSWRQGRLGAFF	TGCGCCAGCAGCTGGCGACAGGGCCGCCTGGGCGCTTTCTTT
TRBV7-9	-	-	TRBJ2-7	CASIPPGARLYEQYF	TGTGCCAGCATCCCGCCGGGGGCCAGGCTCTACGAGCAGTACTTC
TRBV9	TRBD1	-	TRBJ2-1	CASSSPSDRGNNEQFF	TGTGCCAGCAGCTCCCCTTCGGACAGGGGGAACAATGAGCAGTTCTTC
TRBV18	-	few	TRBJ2-3	CASSPPGAGDADTQYF	TGTGCCAGCTCACCACCGGGGGCAGGGGATGCAGATACGCAGTATTTT
TRBV6-2/TRBV6-3	-	many	TRBJ1-3	CASSYWDRESSGNTIYF	TGTGCCAGCAGTTATTGGGACCGCGAAAGCTCTGGAAACACCATATATTTT
TRBV29-1	TRBD1	many	TRBJ2-5	CSVGSRGRETQYF	TGCAGCGTTGGTTCCAGGGGGCGGGAGACCCAGTACTTC
TRBV6-2/TRBV6-3	-	-	TRBJ2-7	CASSYGGGGFEQYF	TGTGCCAGCAGTTACGGCGGAGGGGGGTTCGAGCAGTACTTC